This T cell receptor beta chain was sequenced during a study of blood T cell repertoires in COVID-19. Across the whole study: COVID-19 samples, acute and convalescent, were from the United States, Italy and Spain. In each case, the material was cDNA or gDNA derived from T cells, B-cell-depleted T cells, or PBMCs.

Trimming left V 0 bases short and J 0 bases short, with 9 bases between. The length of the CDR3 is 15 residues. Germline V gene lookup returns CDR1 SGHRS and CDR2 YFSETQ. The authors' processing: For nucleated cells, counts were estimated from reference gene primer amplification. TCRdb keeps only in-frame clones here, not all; method: immunoSEQ multiplex PCR. The V and J calls and clone size come from that table; D and trimming were worked out from the DNA. The sample includes over 130,000 clones, around four fifths of them seen just once. The rearrangement joins TRBV5-1 to TRBJ1-2; the D is unclear. This TCR derives from a woman older than 75 with acute or convalescent COVID-19. Sequenced material: peripheral blood. CDR3 residues: CASSLGSVANYGYTF. The CDR3 nucleotides are TGCGCCAGCAGCTTGGGGTCGGTAGCTAACTATGGCTACACCTTC.